This T cell receptor (beta chain) comes out of a study of blood T cell repertoires in COVID-19. The overall study: Samples came from the United States, Italy and Spain, spanning acute and convalescent COVID-19. Sample material is recorded as cDNA or gDNA derived from T cells, B-cell-depleted T cells, or PBMCs.

Per the study methods: Amplifying reference gene primers gave estimates of nucleated cell counts. Using immunoSEQ multiplex PCR, the repertoire was profiled, and TCRdb retains in-frame clones only, with some absent. V and J calls and clone size are copied from that table; D and trimming were computed from the DNA. The repertoire has approximately 180,000 clones, 75% to 90% of them found once; the top ten carry 9.5% to 13%. The sequenced sample was peripheral blood. This receptor was obtained from a human donor with active or convalescent COVID-19. The donor label of this sample is uncertain.

CDR3 sequence reads: CASSESLAGGLDEQYF. The CDR3 region has the DNA TGCGCCAGCAGTGAGTCGTTAGCGGGAGGTTTGGACGAGCAGTACTTC. The rearrangement uses TRBV10-1 and TRBJ2-7; 10 bases match TRBD2. Germline lookup yields CDR1 WNHNN and CDR2 SYGVQD (reference sequence). The CDR3 spans 16 residues. V lost 0 bases to trimming and J lost 5 bases; unmatched junction nucleotides: 7.